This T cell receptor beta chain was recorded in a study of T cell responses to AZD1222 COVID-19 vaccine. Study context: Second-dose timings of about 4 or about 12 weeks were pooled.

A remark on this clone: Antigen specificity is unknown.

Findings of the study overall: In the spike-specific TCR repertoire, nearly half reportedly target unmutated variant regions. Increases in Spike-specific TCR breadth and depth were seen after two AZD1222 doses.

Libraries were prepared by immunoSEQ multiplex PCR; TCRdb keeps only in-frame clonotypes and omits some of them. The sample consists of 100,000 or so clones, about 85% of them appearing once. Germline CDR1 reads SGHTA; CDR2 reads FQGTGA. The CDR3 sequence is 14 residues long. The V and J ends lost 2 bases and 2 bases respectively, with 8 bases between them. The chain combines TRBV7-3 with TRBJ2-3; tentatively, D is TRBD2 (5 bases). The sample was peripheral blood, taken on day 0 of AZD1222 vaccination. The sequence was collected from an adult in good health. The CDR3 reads CASSLSGITDTQYF. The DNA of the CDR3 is TGTGCCAGCAGCTTATCGGGGATCACAGATACGCAGTATTTT.